These 20 T cell receptor beta chains share one sample of origin, sequenced in a study of blood T cell repertoires in COVID-19. The method was immunoSEQ multiplex PCR; TCRdb's version includes in-frame clones alone and lacks a portion of them. The sample yields about 44,000 clones, more than 65% seen once. Sequencing used peripheral blood. These receptor sequences come from a woman aged 65 to 85 with acute or convalescent COVID-19.

The genes are TRBV7-8 and TRBJ2-1; the match to TRBD2 covers 7 bases. Germline V gene data show CDR1 as SGHVS and CDR2 as FQNEAQ. Trimming took 1 base from V and 5 from J; bases not matched to a gene: 5. The CDR3 loop spans 15 amino acids. The CDR3 sequence is CASSLVSSGHNEQFF. For the CDR3, the DNA is TGTGCCAGCAGCTTAGTATCTAGCGGACACAATGAGCAGTTCTTC.

The chain uses TRBV7-8 and TRBJ2-2; 8 bases match TRBD2. CDR3 size: 15 residues. Germline lookup yields CDR1 SGHVS and CDR2 FQNEAQ. V lost 5 bases to trimming and J lost 3 bases; unmatched junction nucleotides: 5. CDR3 sequence reads: CASSPTSGHTGELFF. The CDR3 bases are TGTGCCAGCAGCCCCACTAGCGGCCACACCGGGGAGCTGTTTTTT. Combining the CDR3 with reference TRBV7-8 and TRBJ2-2 gives the whole variable domain GAGVSQSPRYKVAKRGQDVALRCDPISGHVSLFWYQQALGQGPEFLTYFQNEAQLDKSGLPSDRFFAERPEGSVSTLKIQRTQQEDSAVYLCASSPTSGHTGELFFGEGSRLTVL.

The chain couples TRBV11-2 to TRBJ2-7; 9 positions agree with TRBD2. Germline CDR1 and CDR2: SGHAT and FQNNGV. V dropped 2 bases and J dropped 4; count of bases not matched to a gene: 9. The CDR3 has 16 residues. As DNA, the CDR3 is TGTGCCAGCAGCTTATCCCCGGCTAGCGGGACGTACGAGCAGTACTTC. It codes for CASSLSPASGTYEQYF.

V is TRBV12-3 or TRBV12-4 and J is TRBJ2-7; a possible D gene is TRBD2 (6 bases). CDR3 size: 13 residues. The V end lost 3 bases, the J end lost 4 bases, and 10 bases lay between the germline ends. CDR3: CASSLASGYEQYF. DNA for the CDR3: TGTGCCAGCAGTTTGGCGAGCGGGTACGAGCAGTACTTC.

This chain uses TRBV28 with TRBJ2-5; 9 positions agree with TRBD1. CDR3 length: 15 amino acids. The germline CDR1 and CDR2 sequences are MDHEN and SYDVKM. V trimming: 6 bases; J trimming: 5 bases; junction bases outside the gene matches: 10. CDR3 sequence reads: CASSQTGQGTETQYF. The CDR3 bases are TGTGCCAGCAGCCAAACGGGACAGGGAACGGAGACCCAGTACTTC.

The rearrangement uses TRBV3-1 (or the pseudogene TRBV3-2) and TRBJ1-3; D may be TRBD1 (5 bases). This CDR3 has 15 amino acids. V was clipped by 4 bases and J by 7 bases, with 17 bases between them. From germline, CDR1 is LGHDT and CDR2 YNNKEL (reference sequence). The CDR3 DNA is TGTGCCAGCAGCCCATTGGAGGGGCGAAGGAACACCATATATTTT. This codes for CASSPLEGRRNTIYF.

This clone was seen once. The chain links TRBV11-3 to TRBJ1-1, with D unclear. The CDR3 has 13 amino acids. Trimming left V 5 bases short and J 5 bases short, with 12 bases between. Germline V gene lookup returns CDR1 SGHNT and CDR2 YENEEA. The CDR3 region is CASSPTSGTEAFF. The CDR3 region has the DNA TGTGCCAGCAGCCCCACTTCGGGGACTGAAGCTTTCTTT.

The V call is TRBV29-1, the J call TRBJ2-5, with 8 bases identical to TRBD1. Germline trimming cut 6 bases from V and 2 bases from J; bases unmatched to any gene: 5. Germline V CDR1 and CDR2: SQVTM, ANQGSEA. The CDR3 spans 13 residues. The CDR3 DNA reads TGCAGCGTCAGACAGGGGCGGCAAGAGACCCAGTACTTC. It specifies CSVRQGRQETQYF.

In its sample, this clone was seen once. The genes are TRBV7-3 and TRBJ2-2; 9 bases are a match to TRBD2. Germline lookup yields CDR1 SGHTA and CDR2 FQGTGA. This CDR3 is built from 15 residues. With 5 bases clipped from V and 8 bases from J, the junction kept 9 bases outside the gene matches. The CDR3 here is CASSMGTSRAGELFF. CDR3 in DNA: TGTGCCAGCAGCATGGGGACTAGCCGGGCAGGGGAGCTGTTTTTT.

J is TRBJ1-2 and V is TRBV27; D is perhaps TRBD1 (6 bases). CDR1 and CDR2 (germline): MNHEY, SMNVEV (reference sequence). Trimming cost V 5 bases and J 4 bases, with 17 bases left between them. This CDR3 is 15 amino acids long. This CDR3 is CASSPGHGAFYGYTF. CDR3 in DNA: TGTGCCAGCAGTCCGGGACACGGTGCTTTCTATGGCTACACCTTC.

This clone was counted a few times. This chain uses TRBV7-6 with TRBJ1-5; 8 bases line up with TRBD1. CDR3 length equals 15 residues. CDR1 and CDR2 from the germline V gene are SGHVS and FNYEAQ. Losses at the gene ends were 5 bases for V and 7 bases for J; bases not matched to a gene: 10. The CDR3 spells CASSLDPGGQQPQHF. The DNA of the CDR3 is TGTGCCAGCAGCCTCGACCCAGGGGGCCAACAGCCCCAGCATTTT.

The chain has TRBV7-2 and TRBJ1-2; 8 bases agree with TRBD1. CDR3 size: 14 residues. Trimming took 4 bases from V and 8 from J; bases not matched to a gene: 9. CDR1 is SGHTA, CDR2 FQGNSA, per germline. In nucleotides, the CDR3 is TGTGCCAGCAGCTCCAGGGGGCCATGGGAGGGCTACACCTTC. Amino acid sequence: CASSSRGPWEGYTF.

This chain joins TRBV19 and TRBJ2-2; the match to TRBD2 covers 8 bases. The CDR3 is 16 amino acids. Germline V CDR1 and CDR2: LNHDA, SQIVND (reference sequence). After removal of 3 bases from V and 7 bases from J, the junction contained 10 bases not matched to a gene. CDR3 loop: CASSIASGTSSGELFF. The CDR3 DNA reads TGTGCCAGTAGTATCGCCTCCGGGACTAGTAGCGGGGAGCTGTTTTTT.

This clone was observed a handful of times. The chain employs TRBV19 and TRBJ1-1; no reliable D call. CDR3 length: 13 amino acids. V lost 6 bases to trimming and J lost 1 base, with 9 bases between them. Germline V lookup: CDR1 LNHDA, CDR2 SQIVND (reference sequence). The CDR3 sequence is CASSWSGNTEAFF. The CDR3 nucleotides read TGTGCCAGTAGCTGGTCGGGGAACACTGAAGCTTTCTTT.

The chain employs TRBV6-6 and TRBJ2-1; 8 bases align to TRBD1. Germline-derived CDR1 and CDR2 are MNHNY and SVGAGI (reference sequence). V was clipped by 4 bases and J by 9 bases; unmatched bases: 5. The CDR3 totals 13 residues. The CDR3: CASSSWTGSEQFF. The CDR3 DNA follows: TGTGCCAGCAGTTCTTGGACAGGGAGTGAGCAGTTCTTC.

J is TRBJ2-1 and V is TRBV6-2 or TRBV6-3, with 9 nucleotides matching TRBD2. Germline loops: CDR1 MNHEY, CDR2 SVGEGT. V lost 7 bases and J lost 4; bases outside the gene matches: 14. The CDR3 extends over 17 amino acids. In nucleotides, the CDR3 is TGTGCCAGCACCTACTCTGGGTCTAGCGGGATTTACAATGAGCAGTTCTTC. Translation: CASTYSGSSGIYNEQFF.

This chain uses TRBV3-1 (or the pseudogene TRBV3-2) with TRBJ1-5, with D unresolved. There are 13 residues in the CDR3. Germline lookup yields CDR1 LGHDT and CDR2 YNNKEL (reference sequence). V lost 1 base, J lost 6 bases, and 7 bases lay in between. The CDR3 is CASSQVGGQPQHF. DNA of the CDR3: TGTGCCAGCAGCCAAGTAGGAGGTCAGCCCCAGCATTTT.

The gene calls are TRBV28 and TRBJ2-7; D perhaps matches TRBD1 (8 bases). V was clipped by 7 bases and J by 3 bases, with 19 bases between them. The CDR3 loop spans 15 amino acids. CDR1 is MDHEN, CDR2 SYDVKM, per germline. The CDR3 sequence is CASTGGGSGIYEQYF. CDR3 DNA: TGTGCCAGCACAGGGGGCGGGAGTGGAATCTACGAGCAGTACTTC. The complete variable domain, with remaining parts taken from reference TRBV28 and TRBJ2-7, reads DVKVTQSSRYLVKRTGEKVFLECVQDMDHENMFWYRQDPGLGLRLIYFSYDVKMKEKGDIPEGYSVSREKKERFSLILESASTNQTSMYLCASTGGGSGIYEQYFGPGTRLTVT.

This clone was detected once. The chain joins TRBV5-1 to TRBJ1-6, with 7 bases matching TRBD1. With 4 bases clipped from V and 7 bases from J, the junction kept 5 bases outside the gene matches. Per germline, CDR1 SGHRS and CDR2 YFSETQ. The CDR3 is 14 residues long. The CDR3 region is CASSDRVGNSPLHF. CDR3 nucleotides: TGCGCCAGCAGCGACAGGGTGGGGAATTCACCCCTCCACTTT.

The chain combines TRBV24-1 with TRBJ2-4; the match to TRBD1 covers 9 bases. This CDR3 region has 16 residues. Germline CDR1 is KGHDR and CDR2 is SFDVKD. V lost 4 bases, J lost 3 bases, and 6 bases stayed unmatched. The CDR3 region is CATSDAQGAGKNIQYF. The CDR3 DNA follows: TGTGCCACCAGTGACGCACAGGGGGCAGGCAAAAACATTCAGTACTTC.